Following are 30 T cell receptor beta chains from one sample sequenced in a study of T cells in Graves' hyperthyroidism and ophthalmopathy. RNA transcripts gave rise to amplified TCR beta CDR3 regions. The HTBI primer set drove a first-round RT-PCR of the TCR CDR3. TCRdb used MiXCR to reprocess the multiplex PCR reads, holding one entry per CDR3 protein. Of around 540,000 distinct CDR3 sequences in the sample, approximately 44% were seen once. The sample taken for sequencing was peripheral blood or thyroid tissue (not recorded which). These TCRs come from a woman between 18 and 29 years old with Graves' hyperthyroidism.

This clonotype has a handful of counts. The CDR3 loop reads CSADPGRNTEAFF. CDR3 DNA sequence: TGCAGTGCAGACCCCGGGAGGAACACTGAAGCTTTCTTT. The chain carries TRBV20-1 and TRBJ1-1; unclear D gene. Trimming left V 6 bases short and J 1 base short, with 12 bases between. The CDR3 extends over 13 amino acids. Germline CDR1 DFQATT, CDR2 SNEGSKA (reference sequence).

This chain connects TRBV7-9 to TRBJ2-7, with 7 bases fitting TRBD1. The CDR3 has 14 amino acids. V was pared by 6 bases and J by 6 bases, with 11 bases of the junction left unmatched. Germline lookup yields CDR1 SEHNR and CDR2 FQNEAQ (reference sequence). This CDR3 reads CASRADRDPCEQYF. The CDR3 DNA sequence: TGTGCCAGCAGAGCTGACAGGGATCCCTGCGAGCAGTACTTC.

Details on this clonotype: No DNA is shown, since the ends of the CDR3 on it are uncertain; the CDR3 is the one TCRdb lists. CDR3 residues: CATSRDRVHGYTFGSGTQYF. The V and J genes are TRBV15 and TRBJ2-5; the listed D gene, TRBD1, was not tested against the DNA. The CDR3 spans 20 amino acids, including both terminal residues. Germline V lookup: CDR1 LNHNV, CDR2 YYDKDF (reference sequence).

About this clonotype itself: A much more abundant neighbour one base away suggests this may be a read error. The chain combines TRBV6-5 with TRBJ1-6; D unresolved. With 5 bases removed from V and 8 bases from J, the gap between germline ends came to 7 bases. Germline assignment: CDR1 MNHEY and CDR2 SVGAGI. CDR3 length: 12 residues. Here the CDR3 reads CASSTFDSPLHF. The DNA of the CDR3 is TGTGCCAGCAGTACTTTTGATTCACCCCTCCACTTT.

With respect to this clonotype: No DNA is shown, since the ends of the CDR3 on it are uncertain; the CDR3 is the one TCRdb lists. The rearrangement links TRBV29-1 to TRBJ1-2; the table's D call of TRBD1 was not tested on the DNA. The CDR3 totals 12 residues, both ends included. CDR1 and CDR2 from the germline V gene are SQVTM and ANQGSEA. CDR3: CSVATGTSGNTF.

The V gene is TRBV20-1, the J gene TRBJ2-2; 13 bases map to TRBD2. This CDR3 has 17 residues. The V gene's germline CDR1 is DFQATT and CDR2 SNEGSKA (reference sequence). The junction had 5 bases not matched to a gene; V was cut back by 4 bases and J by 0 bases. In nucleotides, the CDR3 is TGCAGTGCTATCCTCGGGACTAGCGGGACGAACACCGGGGAGCTGTTTTTT. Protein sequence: CSAILGTSGTNTGELFF.

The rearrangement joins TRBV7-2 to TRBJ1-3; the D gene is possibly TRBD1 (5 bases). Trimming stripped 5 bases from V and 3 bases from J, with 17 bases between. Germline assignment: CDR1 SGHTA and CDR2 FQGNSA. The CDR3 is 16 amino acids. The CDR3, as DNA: TGTGCCAGCAGCCTTATCCGGGGCCCTGTTGGAAACACCATATATTTT. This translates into CASSLIRGPVGNTIYF.

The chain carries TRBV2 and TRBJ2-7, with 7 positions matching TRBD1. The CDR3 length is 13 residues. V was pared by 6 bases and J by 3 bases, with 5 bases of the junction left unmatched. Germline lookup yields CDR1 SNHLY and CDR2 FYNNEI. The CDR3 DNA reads TGTGCCAGCAGCAAAGGACAGGACTACGAGCAGTACTTC. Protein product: CASSKGQDYEQYF.

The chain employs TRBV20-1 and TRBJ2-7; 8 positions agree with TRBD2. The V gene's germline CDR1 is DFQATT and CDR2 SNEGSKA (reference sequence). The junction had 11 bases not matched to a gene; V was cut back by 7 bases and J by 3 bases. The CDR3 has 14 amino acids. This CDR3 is CSGQSGRAIYEQYF. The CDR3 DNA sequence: TGCAGTGGTCAAAGCGGGAGAGCAATCTACGAGCAGTACTTC.

CDR3 residues: CASSYYRVPGVDEQYF. The CDR3 DNA reads TGTGCCAGCAGCTACTACAGGGTCCCCGGGGTCGACGAGCAGTACTTC. This chain connects TRBV7-9 to TRBJ2-7; D might be TRBD1 (6 bases). Germline-derived CDR1 and CDR2 are SEHNR and FQNEAQ (reference sequence). The CDR3 has 16 residues. V dropped 4 bases and J dropped 5 bases, with 21 bases sitting between them.

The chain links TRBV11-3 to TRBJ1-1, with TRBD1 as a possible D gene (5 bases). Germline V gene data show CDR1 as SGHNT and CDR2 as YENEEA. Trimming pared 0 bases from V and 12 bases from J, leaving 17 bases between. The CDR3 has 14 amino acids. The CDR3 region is CASSLDGAGTSSFF. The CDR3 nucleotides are TGTGCCAGCAGCTTAGATGGAGCCGGGACGTCGTCTTTCTTT.

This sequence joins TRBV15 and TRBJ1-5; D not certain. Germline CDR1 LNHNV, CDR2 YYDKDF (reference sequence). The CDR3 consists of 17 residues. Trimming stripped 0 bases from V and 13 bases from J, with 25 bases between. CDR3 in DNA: TGTGCCACCAGCAGAGATCGAGCTAGGTACGATGATGGACCTCAGCATTTT. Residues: CATSRDRARYDDGPQHF.

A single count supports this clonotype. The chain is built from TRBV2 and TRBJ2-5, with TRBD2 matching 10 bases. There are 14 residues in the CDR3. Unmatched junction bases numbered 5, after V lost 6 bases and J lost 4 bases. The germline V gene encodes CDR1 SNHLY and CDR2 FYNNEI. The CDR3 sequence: CASSIGLAAETQYF. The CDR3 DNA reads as TGTGCCAGCAGCATCGGACTAGCGGCAGAGACCCAGTACTTC. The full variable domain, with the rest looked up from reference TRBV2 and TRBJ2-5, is EPEVTQTPSHQVTQMGQEVILRCVPISNHLYFYWYRQILGQKVEFLVSFYNNEISEKSEIFDDQFSVERPDGSNFTLKIRSTKLEDSAMYFCASSIGLAAETQYFGPGTRLLVL.

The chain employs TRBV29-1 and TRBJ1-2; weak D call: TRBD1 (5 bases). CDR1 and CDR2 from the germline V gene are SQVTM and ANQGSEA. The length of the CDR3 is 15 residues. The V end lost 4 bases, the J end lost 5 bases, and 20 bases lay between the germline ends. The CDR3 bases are TGCAGCGTTGGACAACGGGGGAAAAATGGATATGGCTACACCTTC. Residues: CSVGQRGKNGYGYTF.

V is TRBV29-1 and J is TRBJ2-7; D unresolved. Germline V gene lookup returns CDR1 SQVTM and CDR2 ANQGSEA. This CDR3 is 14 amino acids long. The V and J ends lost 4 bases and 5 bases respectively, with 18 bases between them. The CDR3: CSVGGSKGINEQYF. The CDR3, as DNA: TGCAGCGTTGGGGGTTCTAAAGGGATCAACGAGCAGTACTTC.

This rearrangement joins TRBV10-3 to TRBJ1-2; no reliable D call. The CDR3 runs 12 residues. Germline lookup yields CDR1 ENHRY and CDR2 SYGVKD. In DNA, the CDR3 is TGTACCAGCAGTTTCTTCTTACGTGGCTACACCTTC. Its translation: CTSSFFLRGYTF.

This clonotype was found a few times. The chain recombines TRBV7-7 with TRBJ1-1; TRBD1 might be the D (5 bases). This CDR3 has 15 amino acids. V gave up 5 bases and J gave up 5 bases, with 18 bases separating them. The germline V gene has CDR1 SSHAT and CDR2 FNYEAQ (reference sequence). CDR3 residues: CASSQGPGLVTEAFF. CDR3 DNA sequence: TGTGCCAGCAGCCAAGGGCCAGGGTTGGTAACTGAAGCTTTCTTT.

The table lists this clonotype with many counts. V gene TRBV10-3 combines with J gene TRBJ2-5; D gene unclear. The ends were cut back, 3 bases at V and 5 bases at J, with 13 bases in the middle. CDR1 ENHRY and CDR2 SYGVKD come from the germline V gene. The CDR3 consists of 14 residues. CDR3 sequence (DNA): TGTGCCATCAGTGATTGGCAGGTTAAGGAGACCCAGTACTTC. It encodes CAISDWQVKETQYF.

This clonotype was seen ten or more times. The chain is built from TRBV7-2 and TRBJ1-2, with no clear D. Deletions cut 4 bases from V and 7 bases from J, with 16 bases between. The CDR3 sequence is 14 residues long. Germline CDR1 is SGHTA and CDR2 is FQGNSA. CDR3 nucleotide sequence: TGTGCCAGCAGCTCCGACTGGGAGAACGGTGGCTACACCTTC. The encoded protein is CASSSDWENGGYTF.

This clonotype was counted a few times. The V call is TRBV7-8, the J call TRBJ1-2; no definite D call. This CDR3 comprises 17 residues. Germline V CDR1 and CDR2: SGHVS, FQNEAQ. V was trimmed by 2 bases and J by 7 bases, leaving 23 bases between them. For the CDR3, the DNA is TGTGCCAGCAGCTTAAGCCGGCTGTGGAACGCAGAAGGTGGCTACACCTTC. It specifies CASSLSRLWNAEGGYTF. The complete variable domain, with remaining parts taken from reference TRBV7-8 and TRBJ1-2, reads GAGVSQSPRYKVAKRGQDVALRCDPISGHVSLFWYQQALGQGPEFLTYFQNEAQLDKSGLPSDRFFAERPEGSVSTLKIQRTQQEDSAVYLCASSLSRLWNAEGGYTFGSGTRLTVV.

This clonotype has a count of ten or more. CDR3 nucleotide sequence: TGTGCCAGTCAGGACATCTCTGGAAACACCATATATTTT. This translates into CASQDISGNTIYF. The chain uses TRBV19 and TRBJ1-3; TRBD1 might be the D (5 bases). Germline CDR1 LNHDA, CDR2 SQIVND (reference sequence). The length of the CDR3 is 13 residues. The ends were cut back, 8 bases at V and 0 bases at J, with 8 bases in the middle. Drawing the rest from reference TRBV19 and TRBJ1-3, the complete variable domain is DGGITQSPKYLFRKEGQNVTLSCEQNLNHDAMYWYRQDPGQGLRLIYYSQIVNDFQKGDIAEGYSVSREKKESFPLTVTSAQKNPTAFYLCASQDISGNTIYFGEGSWLTVV.

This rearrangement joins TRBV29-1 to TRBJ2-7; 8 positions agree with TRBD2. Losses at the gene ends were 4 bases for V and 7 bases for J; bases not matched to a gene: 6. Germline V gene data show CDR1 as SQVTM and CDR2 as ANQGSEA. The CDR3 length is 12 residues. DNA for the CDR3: TGCAGCGTTGCGGGAGGGCCAAGGGAGCAGTACTTC. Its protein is CSVAGGPREQYF.

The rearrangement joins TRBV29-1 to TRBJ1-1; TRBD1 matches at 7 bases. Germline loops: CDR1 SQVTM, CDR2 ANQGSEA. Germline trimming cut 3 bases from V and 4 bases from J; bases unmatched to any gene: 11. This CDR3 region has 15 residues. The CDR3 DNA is TGCAGCGTTGACTCCGCCAGGGGGGGAGGCACTGAAGCTTTCTTT. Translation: CSVDSARGGGTEAFF.

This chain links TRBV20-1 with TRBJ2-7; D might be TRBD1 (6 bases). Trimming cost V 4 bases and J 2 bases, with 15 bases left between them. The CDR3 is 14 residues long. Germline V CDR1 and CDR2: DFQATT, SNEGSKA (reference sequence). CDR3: CSAKSGTSTYEQYF. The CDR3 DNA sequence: TGCAGTGCTAAATCCGGGACATCTACCTACGAGCAGTACTTC.

CDR3 coding DNA: TGTGCCACCAGTGCTGGGGACAGCAACTCTGGGGCCAACGTCCTGACTTTC. As protein: CATSAGDSNSGANVLTF. The rearrangement uses TRBV24-1 and TRBJ2-6; 7 bases line up with TRBD1. After removal of 5 bases from V and 0 bases from J, the junction contained 6 bases not matched to a gene. The germline gives CDR1 KGHDR, CDR2 SFDVKD. This CDR3 comprises 17 residues.

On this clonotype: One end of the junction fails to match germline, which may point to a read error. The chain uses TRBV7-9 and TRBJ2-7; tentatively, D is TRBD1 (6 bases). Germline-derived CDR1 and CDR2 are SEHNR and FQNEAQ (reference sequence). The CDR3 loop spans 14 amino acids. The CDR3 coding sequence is TGTGCCACCAGCAGCGTCGGACAGACCTACGAGCAGTACTTC. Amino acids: CATSSVGQTYEQYF.

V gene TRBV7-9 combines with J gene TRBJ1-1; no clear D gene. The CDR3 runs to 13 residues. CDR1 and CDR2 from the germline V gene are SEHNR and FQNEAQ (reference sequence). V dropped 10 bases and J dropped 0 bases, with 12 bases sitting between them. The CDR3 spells CATRWQLNTEAFF. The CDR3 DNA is TGTGCCACCAGGTGGCAGCTGAACACTGAAGCTTTCTTT.

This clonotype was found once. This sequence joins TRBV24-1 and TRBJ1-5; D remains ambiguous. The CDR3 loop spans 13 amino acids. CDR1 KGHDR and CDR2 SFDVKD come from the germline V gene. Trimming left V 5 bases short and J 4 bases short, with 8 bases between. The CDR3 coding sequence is TGTGCCACCAGTGGTAGGAGTAATCAGCCCCAGCATTTT. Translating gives CATSGRSNQPQHF.

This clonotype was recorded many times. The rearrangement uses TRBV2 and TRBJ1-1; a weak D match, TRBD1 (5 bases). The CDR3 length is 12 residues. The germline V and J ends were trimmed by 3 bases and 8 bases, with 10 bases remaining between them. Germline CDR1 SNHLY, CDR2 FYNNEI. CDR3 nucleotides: TGTGCCAGCAGTGAGGGACTTGAAGAAGCTTTCTTT. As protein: CASSEGLEEAFF.

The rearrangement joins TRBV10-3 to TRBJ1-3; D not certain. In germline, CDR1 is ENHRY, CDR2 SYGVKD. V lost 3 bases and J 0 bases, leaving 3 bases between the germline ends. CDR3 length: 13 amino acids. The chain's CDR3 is CAISDDSGNTIYF. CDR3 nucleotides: TGTGCCATCAGTGATGACTCTGGAAACACCATATATTTT.